Listed below are T cell receptor beta chains from one sample, sequenced in a study of shared clonotypes between healthy human individuals. This table comes from immunoSEQ multiplex PCR, and its TCRdb copy is limited to in-frame clones, with some not included. This sample has around 990,000 clones, with roughly 80% found just once. Sequenced material: memory CD4+ T cells from PBMCs. The receptors here all came from a man younger than 30 in good health. Some clones in this sample may be carry-over from other donors' samples. CDR3s include the opening cysteine and the closing phenylalanine or tryptophan. Clone size, where shown, is once, few, many, or a class for clones that have expanded.

CDR3 protein: CASSPTGTSGSRGETQYF
CDR3 length: 18
clone size: .
J gene: TRBJ2-5
V gene: TRBV5-1

CDR3 protein: CASTQGANLNQPQHF
CDR3 length: 15
clone size: .
J gene: TRBJ1-5
V gene: TRBV7-2

CDR3 protein: CASSVAPEETQYF
CDR3 length: 13
clone size: .
J gene: TRBJ2-5
V gene: TRBV9

CDR3 protein: CASRAGTASNQPQHF
CDR3 length: 15
clone size: .
J gene: TRBJ1-5
V gene: TRBV2

CDR3 protein: CASSLTAGGGETQYF
CDR3 length: 15
clone size: .
J gene: TRBJ2-5
V gene: TRBV7-6

CDR3 protein: CASSDKTGGVGYTF
CDR3 length: 14
clone size: .
J gene: TRBJ1-2
V gene: TRBV2

CDR3 protein: CASSLATEQFF
CDR3 length: 11
clone size: .
J gene: TRBJ2-1
V gene: TRBV11-1

CDR3 protein: CASSLVRLSGETQYF
CDR3 length: 15
clone size: .
J gene: TRBJ2-5
V gene: TRBV7-2

CDR3 protein: CASTDGGRNTGELFF
CDR3 length: 15
clone size: .
J gene: TRBJ2-2
V gene: TRBV6-6

CDR3 protein: CASSAQTGGGEQYF
CDR3 length: 14
clone size: .
J gene: TRBJ2-7
V gene: TRBV6-1

CDR3 protein: CASSTENTEAFF
CDR3 length: 12
clone size: .
J gene: TRBJ1-1
V gene: TRBV5-4

CDR3 protein: CASSFSGPWPQHF
CDR3 length: 13
clone size: once
J gene: TRBJ1-5
V gene: TRBV27

CDR3 protein: CASSQQISGSELYEQYF
CDR3 length: 17
clone size: .
J gene: TRBJ2-7
V gene: TRBV4-2

CDR3 protein: CASSEEGSHTGELFF
CDR3 length: 15
clone size: .
J gene: TRBJ2-2
V gene: TRBV2

CDR3 protein: CASSSERGSYNEQFF
CDR3 length: 15
clone size: .
J gene: TRBJ2-1
V gene: TRBV12-1

CDR3 protein: CASSFQGAFYGYTF
CDR3 length: 14
clone size: .
J gene: TRBJ1-2
V gene: TRBV5-4

CDR3 protein: CASSTRDRGLREQYF
CDR3 length: 15
clone size: .
J gene: .
V gene: TRBV5-4

CDR3 protein: CASSPQPQGAVGNQPQHF
CDR3 length: 18
clone size: .
J gene: TRBJ1-5
V gene: TRBV19

CDR3 protein: CASSQDLVGNTIYF
CDR3 length: 14
clone size: .
J gene: TRBJ1-3
V gene: TRBV14

CDR3 protein: CASSFSRFSPLHF
CDR3 length: 13
clone size: .
J gene: TRBJ1-6
V gene: TRBV6-5

CDR3 protein: CASSSYPLGGLDLHEQYF
CDR3 length: 18
clone size: .
J gene: TRBJ2-7
V gene: TRBV7-2

CDR3 protein: CASNGQGLVEKLFF
CDR3 length: 14
clone size: .
J gene: TRBJ1-4
V gene: TRBV28

CDR3 protein: CASSDGAGESNTQYF
CDR3 length: 15
clone size: .
J gene: TRBJ2-3
V gene: TRBV6-4

CDR3 protein: CASSLAPGTQETQYF
CDR3 length: 15
clone size: .
J gene: TRBJ2-5
V gene: TRBV5-1

CDR3 protein: CASSSSGQGGNEQFF
CDR3 length: 15
clone size: .
J gene: TRBJ2-1
V gene: TRBV5-1

CDR3 protein: CASRAGSADTQYF
CDR3 length: 13
clone size: .
J gene: TRBJ2-3
V gene: TRBV5-1

CDR3 protein: CAWSPPDRDNSPLHF
CDR3 length: 15
clone size: .
J gene: TRBJ1-6
V gene: TRBV30

CDR3 protein: CASSLVSRDGEQYF
CDR3 length: 14
clone size: .
J gene: TRBJ2-7
V gene: TRBV7-6

CDR3 protein: CASSPTGEGYTF
CDR3 length: 12
clone size: .
J gene: TRBJ1-2
V gene: TRBV18

CDR3 protein: CASSLTGGTSNEKLFF
CDR3 length: 16
clone size: .
J gene: TRBJ1-4
V gene: TRBV5-1

CDR3 protein: CASSSPQTRLYF
CDR3 length: 12
clone size: .
J gene: TRBJ2-7
V gene: TRBV28

CDR3 protein: CASSQEYSSSYEQYF
CDR3 length: 15
clone size: .
J gene: TRBJ2-7
V gene: TRBV4-2

CDR3 protein: CATSRDHSYNEQFF
CDR3 length: 14
clone size: .
J gene: TRBJ2-1
V gene: TRBV6-4

CDR3 protein: CASSFSLILVDEQYF
CDR3 length: 15
clone size: .
J gene: TRBJ2-7
V gene: TRBV27

CDR3 protein: CASRRESRALALNTEAFF
CDR3 length: 18
clone size: few
J gene: TRBJ1-1
V gene: TRBV2

CDR3 protein: CASSLPSSGANVLTF
CDR3 length: 15
clone size: .
J gene: TRBJ2-6
V gene: TRBV5-1

CDR3 protein: CASSFGLATDTQYF
CDR3 length: 14
clone size: .
J gene: TRBJ2-3
V gene: TRBV7-3

CDR3 protein: CASSQGLAATRNEQFF
CDR3 length: 16
clone size: .
J gene: TRBJ2-1
V gene: TRBV4-2

CDR3 protein: CAWAWSNQPQHF
CDR3 length: 12
clone size: once
J gene: TRBJ1-5
V gene: TRBV30

CDR3 protein: CAWNTGTEYGYTF
CDR3 length: 13
clone size: few
J gene: TRBJ1-2
V gene: TRBV30

CDR3 protein: CASSLYGTQYF
CDR3 length: 11
clone size: once
J gene: TRBJ2-3
V gene: TRBV7-9

CDR3 protein: CATNREGVDEKLFF
CDR3 length: 14
clone size: .
J gene: TRBJ1-4
V gene: TRBV2